There are a few counts of the clone carrying this T cell receptor (beta chain). One entry per CDR3 protein, called by TCRdb with MiXCR from the 5' RACE reads. In the table there are 55,000 to 75,000 distinct CDR3 sequences, 25% to 35% of which are singletons. This sample was taken from a study of T-cell memory formation after mild COVID-19. The specimen sequenced was PBMCs or a T cell subset sorted from them (not recorded which). The TCR originated in a man aged 18 to 29 who had mild COVID-19 (a few samples of this study predate the infection). Cell type and time point are not known.

In nucleotides, the CDR3 is TGTGCCAGCAGAATTGCCAATGAGCAGTTCTTC. It is translated as CASRIANEQFF. V gene TRBV7-2 combines with J gene TRBJ2-1, with no clear D. With 6 bases removed from V and 6 bases from J, the gap between germline ends came to 6 bases. Looked up from germline, CDR1 is SGHTA and CDR2 is FQGNSA. The CDR3 contains 11 residues.